Shown below are 27 T cell receptor beta chains from a single sample sequenced in a study of cytomegalovirus exposure and HLA in healthy donors. The PCR had 60 Vbeta and 13 Jbeta primers. The protocol was immunoSEQ multiplex PCR, while the TCRdb copy is restricted to in-frame clones and leaves out a portion. The sample shows some 190,000 clones, over 80% of them seen only once. Sequenced: PBMCs. These receptors were obtained from a man in his forties in good health and CMV-seronegative.

The chain employs TRBV2 and TRBJ2-1; 7 bases line up with TRBD2. This CDR3 has 14 residues. Germline loops: CDR1 SNHLY, CDR2 FYNNEI. Losses at the gene ends were 7 bases for V and 4 bases for J; bases not matched to a gene: 7. The CDR3 protein is CASTSGTSYNEQFF. Here the CDR3 DNA reads TGTGCCAGCACCAGCGGGACTTCTTACAATGAGCAGTTCTTC.

V usage is TRBV5-6 and J usage is TRBJ1-2, with D perhaps TRBD1 (6 bases). CDR1 is SGHDT and CDR2 is YYEEEE in the germline V gene. This CDR3 contains 15 residues. Trimming left V 4 bases short and J 4 bases short, with 17 bases between. The chain's CDR3 is CASSLPFTGPYGYTF. CDR3 nucleotides: TGTGCCAGCAGCCTACCTTTCACAGGGCCCTATGGCTACACCTTC. The full variable domain, in which reference TRBV5-6 and TRBJ1-2 provide the parts outside the CDR3, is DAGVTQSPTHLIKTRGQQVTLRCSPKSGHDTVSWYQQALGQGPQFIFQYYEEEERQRGNFPDRFSGHQFPNYSSELNVNALLLGDSALYLCASSLPFTGPYGYTFGSGTRLTVV.

This chain connects TRBV30 to TRBJ1-2; TRBD1 matches 7 bases. The CDR3 is 12 amino acids. With 6 bases clipped from V and 5 bases from J, the junction kept 6 bases outside the gene matches. In germline, CDR1 is GTSNPN, CDR2 SVGIG (reference sequence). The CDR3 loop reads CACVQGKYGYTF. In DNA form, the CDR3 reads TGTGCCTGCGTACAGGGGAAGTATGGCTACACCTTC.

CDR3 sequence: CASSLMRGTTYNEQFF. DNA for the CDR3: TGTGCCAGCAGCTTAATGAGGGGGACTACCTACAATGAGCAGTTCTTC. The chain joins TRBV11-3 to TRBJ2-1; TRBD2 might be the D (7 bases). The CDR3 totals 16 residues. The V end was cut by 2 bases, the J end by 2 bases, with 13 bases between. Germline assignment: CDR1 SGHNT and CDR2 YENEEA.

The CDR3 protein is CASVTGHYEQYF. CDR3 nucleotide sequence: TGTGCCAGTGTTACAGGGCACTACGAGCAGTACTTC. The chain combines TRBV28 with TRBJ2-7; weak D call: TRBD1 (6 bases). Deletions cut 9 bases from V and 3 bases from J, with 12 bases between. Germline CDR1 reads MDHEN; CDR2 reads SYDVKM. CDR3 length: 12 amino acids. The complete variable domain, with remaining parts taken from reference TRBV28 and TRBJ2-7, reads DVKVTQSSRYLVKRTGEKVFLECVQDMDHENMFWYRQDPGLGLRLIYFSYDVKMKEKGDIPEGYSVSREKKERFSLILESASTNQTSMYLCASVTGHYEQYFGPGTRLTVT.

V usage is TRBV11-1 and J usage is TRBJ1-1; D not certain. The CDR3 is 12 residues long. V was pared by 3 bases and J by 1 base, with 3 bases between. Germline V lookup: CDR1 SGHAT, CDR2 FQDESV (reference sequence). The CDR3 sequence is CASSFRNTEAFF. The CDR3 coding sequence is TGTGCCAGCAGCTTTAGGAACACTGAAGCTTTCTTT.

The chain recombines TRBV28 with TRBJ2-6; possibly TRBD2 for D (6 bases). Trimming left V 10 bases short and J 4 bases short, with 17 bases between. The CDR3 is 15 residues long. Per germline, CDR1 MDHEN and CDR2 SYDVKM. CDR3 region: CATTEGLGGANVLTF. The CDR3 bases are TGTGCCACCACGGAGGGGTTGGGGGGGGCCAACGTCCTGACTTTC.

V gene TRBV9 combines with J gene TRBJ2-6, with 11 bases identical to TRBD1. The CDR3 is 18 amino acids. CDR1 and CDR2 from the germline V gene are SGDLS and YYNGEE. V dropped 4 bases and J dropped 2; count of bases not matched to a gene: 8. The CDR3 coding sequence is TGTGCCAGCAGCCCTCGGACAGGGGGCGCCACTGGGGCCAACGTCCTGACTTTC. It yields the protein CASSPRTGGATGANVLTF.

The chain has TRBV28 and TRBJ2-5, with D perhaps matching TRBD1 (6 bases). The closer fit of TRBJ2-7 to the DNA end suggests the J call may be wrong. The germline gives CDR1 MDHEN, CDR2 SYDVKM. The CDR3 totals 15 residues. The CDR3 DNA is TGTGCCAGCAGTATCGCAGGGGTTAGCTCCTACGAGCAGTACTTC. Translation: CASSIAGVSSYEQYF.

This clone turned up a few times. This chain connects TRBV5-4 to TRBJ2-3; possibly TRBD2 for D (7 bases). This CDR3 is 15 amino acids long. CDR1 and CDR2 (germline): SGHNT, YYREEE (reference sequence). The V end lost 3 bases, the J end lost 4 bases, and 15 bases lay between the germline ends. The CDR3 here is CASSYQGGAPDTQYF. Written as DNA, the CDR3 is TGTGCCAGCAGCTACCAAGGGGGGGCGCCAGATACGCAGTATTTT.

V usage is TRBV7-8 and J usage is TRBJ2-3, with TRBD2 as a possible D gene (5 bases). The V gene's germline CDR1 is SGHVS and CDR2 FQNEAQ. The V end was cut by 4 bases, the J end by 4 bases, with 9 bases between. The CDR3 is 13 residues long. CDR3 sequence reads: CASSSTSPDTQYF. The CDR3, as DNA: TGTGCCAGCAGCTCTACTAGTCCAGATACGCAGTATTTT.

The chain uses TRBV6-5 and TRBJ2-1; TRBD1 matches 9 bases. In germline, CDR1 is MNHEY, CDR2 SVGAGI. V lost 4 bases and J lost 7; bases outside the gene matches: 8. This CDR3 has 15 residues. The CDR3 DNA reads TGTGCCAGCAGTTCCCGGGACAGGGACCCTAATGAGCAGTTCTTC. Translating it yields CASSSRDRDPNEQFF.

The gene calls are TRBV12-5 and TRBJ1-2; 7 positions agree with TRBD1. The CDR3 length is 12 residues. The ends lost 6 bases at V and 6 bases at J; junction bases unmatched: 4. The germline V gene encodes CDR1 LGHNT and CDR2 FRNRAP. CDR3 sequence: CASGVTGNGYTF. The CDR3 DNA reads TGTGCTAGTGGGGTGACAGGGAATGGCTACACCTTC.

This clone was recorded a few times. The chain combines TRBV4-1 with TRBJ1-1, with a tentative D call TRBD1 (5 bases). Germline V gives CDR1 MGHRA, CDR2 YSYEKL. The CDR3 has 14 residues. V was trimmed by 8 bases and J by 7 bases, leaving 20 bases between them. CDR3 nucleotide sequence: TGCGCCAGCCGCGGTGCGGGGGGGATTATTGAAGCTTTCTTT. It is translated as CASRGAGGIIEAFF.

The rearrangement uses TRBV19 and TRBJ1-6, with 7 bases aligning to TRBD1. Germline CDR1 is LNHDA and CDR2 is SQIVND (reference sequence). This CDR3 spans 13 amino acids. V was pared by 5 bases and J by 12 bases, with 7 bases of the junction left unmatched. CDR3 sequence (DNA): TGTGCCAGTAGTTCCACAGGGGTAGAACCCCTCCACTTT. It codes for CASSSTGVEPLHF.

This clone was found a few times. This chain connects TRBV2 to TRBJ2-3; D is perhaps TRBD1 (5 bases). The CDR3 is made up of 16 amino acids. The germline gives CDR1 SNHLY, CDR2 FYNNEI. V gave up 6 bases and J gave up 2 bases, with 18 bases separating them. CDR3 DNA: TGTGCCAGCAGAATATGGGATGGCAGGGCCACAGATACGCAGTATTTT. This gives the protein CASRIWDGRATDTQYF.

A note on this clone: Other DNA sequences within the sample encode an identical CDR3. The chain joins TRBV9 to TRBJ2-1; 14 bases match TRBD2. This CDR3 has 18 residues. Germline-derived CDR1 and CDR2 are SGDLS and YYNGEE. V lost 5 bases, J lost 1 base, and 8 bases stayed unmatched. The CDR3 protein is CASRGTSGSISSYNEQFF. The CDR3 nucleotides read TGTGCCAGCAGGGGGACTAGCGGGAGTATTAGTTCCTACAATGAGCAGTTCTTC.

The chain links TRBV18 to TRBJ1-4; D might be TRBD1 (6 bases). Per germline, CDR1 KGHSH and CDR2 LQKENI. Between the trimmed V and J ends, which lost 1 base and 0 bases, there was a span of 15 bases. The CDR3 contains 18 residues. The CDR3 is CASSPRTASLTTNEKLFF. In nucleotides, the CDR3 is TGTGCCAGCTCACCACGGACAGCCTCTCTCACAACTAATGAAAAACTGTTTTTT. The variable domain in full, with the rest retrieved from reference TRBV18 and TRBJ1-4, is NAGVMQNPRHLVRRRGQEARLRCSPMKGHSHVYWYRQLPEEGLKFMVYLQKENIIDESGMPKERFSAEFPKEGPSILRIQQVVRGDSAAYFCASSPRTASLTTNEKLFFGSGTQLSVL.

This chain joins TRBV10-3 and TRBJ1-1; no clear D gene. The germline V and J ends were trimmed by 3 bases and 8 bases, with 16 bases remaining between them. The germline V gene encodes CDR1 ENHRY and CDR2 SYGVKD. CDR3 length equals 14 residues. The CDR3 bases are TGTGCCATCAGTGAAGGCGGCTGGCGTTCGGAAGCTTTCTTT. Protein product: CAISEGGWRSEAFF.

The rearrangement links TRBV9 to TRBJ2-3, with 10 bases matching TRBD1. The junction had 4 bases not matched to a gene; V was cut back by 0 bases and J by 3 bases. In germline, CDR1 is SGDLS, CDR2 YYNGEE. The CDR3 is 16 amino acids. The CDR3: CASSVGTGGKTDTQYF. DNA of the CDR3: TGTGCCAGCAGCGTAGGGACAGGGGGTAAGACAGATACGCAGTATTTT.

This chain uses TRBV30 with TRBJ2-2; 8 positions agree with TRBD1. There are 16 residues in the CDR3. Germline CDR1 reads GTSNPN; CDR2 reads SVGIG (reference sequence). V shed 1 base and J 4 bases; nucleotides not matched to a gene: 8. The CDR3 bases are TGTGCCTGGAGTGACGGTCAGGGGGCCTTCACCGGGGAGCTGTTTTTT. Its protein is CAWSDGQGAFTGELFF. Drawing the rest from reference TRBV30 and TRBJ2-2, the complete variable domain is SQTIHQWPATLVQPVGSPLSLECTVEGTSNPNLYWYRQAAGRGLQLLFYSVGIGQISSEVPQNLSASRPQDRQFILSSKKLLLSDSGFYLCAWSDGQGAFTGELFFGEGSRLTVL.

J is TRBJ2-1 and V is TRBV7-2, with a weak D call TRBD1 (5 bases). CDR1 SGHTA and CDR2 FQGNSA come from the germline V gene. CDR3 size: 17 residues. Trimming pared 4 bases from V and 0 bases from J, leaving 16 bases between. This CDR3 is CASSSSSTGSSYNEQFF. CDR3 in DNA: TGTGCCAGCAGCTCGTCCAGTACAGGTAGCTCCTACAATGAGCAGTTCTTC.

This chain joins TRBV6-5 and TRBJ2-7; D possibly corresponds to TRBD2 (6 bases). CDR3 length: 13 amino acids. The germline V and J ends were trimmed by 0 bases and 12 bases, with 15 bases remaining between them. Germline V gene sequence: CDR1 MNHEY, CDR2 SVGAGI. The CDR3 nucleotides read TGTGCCAGCAGTTACTCGGAGGGCAGGGACGCGTACTTC. Its protein product is CASSYSEGRDAYF.

The chain employs TRBV2 and TRBJ1-1; 8 bases fit TRBD1. The ends lost 1 base at V and 1 base at J; junction bases unmatched: 8. The CDR3 runs 17 residues. Per the germline V gene, CDR1 is SNHLY and CDR2 is FYNNEI. In DNA form, the CDR3 reads TGTGCCAGCAGTGAAGATCCCCTCGGACAGGGGAACACTGAAGCTTTCTTT. Residues: CASSEDPLGQGNTEAFF.

V is TRBV7-8 and J is TRBJ2-3, with a weak D call TRBD1 (5 bases). The CDR3 length is 13 residues. The germline V gene has CDR1 SGHVS and CDR2 FQNEAQ. The germline V and J ends were trimmed by 3 bases and 5 bases, with 9 bases remaining between them. This chain's CDR3 is CASSFLREDTQYF. The DNA of the CDR3 is TGTGCCAGCAGCTTCCTCAGGGAAGATACGCAGTATTTT.

The chain has TRBV2 and TRBJ2-1; 14 bases map to TRBD2. CDR3 size: 14 residues. Germline assignment: CDR1 SNHLY and CDR2 FYNNEI. V lost 6 bases and J lost 12; bases outside the gene matches: 7. This CDR3 reads CASRTSGRVEVQFF. In DNA form, the CDR3 reads TGTGCCAGCAGGACTAGCGGGAGGGTTGAAGTGCAGTTCTTC.

The chain has TRBV7-2 and TRBJ2-7, with D unresolved. Germline V gene lookup returns CDR1 SGHTA and CDR2 FQGNSA. Deletions cut 4 bases from V and 0 bases from J, with 10 bases between. The CDR3 runs to 14 residues. The CDR3 is CASSYSVPSYEQYF. The CDR3 bases are TGTGCCAGCAGCTACTCCGTACCCTCCTACGAGCAGTACTTC.